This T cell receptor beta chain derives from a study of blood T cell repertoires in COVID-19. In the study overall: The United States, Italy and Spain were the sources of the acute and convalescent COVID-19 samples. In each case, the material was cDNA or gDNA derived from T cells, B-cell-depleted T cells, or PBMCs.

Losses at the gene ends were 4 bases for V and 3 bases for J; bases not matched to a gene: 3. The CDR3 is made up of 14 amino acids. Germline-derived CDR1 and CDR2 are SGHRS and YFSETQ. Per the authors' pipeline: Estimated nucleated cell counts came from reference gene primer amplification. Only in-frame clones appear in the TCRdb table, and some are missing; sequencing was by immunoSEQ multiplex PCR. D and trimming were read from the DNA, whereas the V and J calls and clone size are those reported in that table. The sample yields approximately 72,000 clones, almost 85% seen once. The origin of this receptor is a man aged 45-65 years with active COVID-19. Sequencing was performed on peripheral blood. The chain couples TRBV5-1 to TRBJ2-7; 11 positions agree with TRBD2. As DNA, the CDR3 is TGCGCCAGCAGCCCGGGGACTAGCGGCTACGAGCAGTACTTC. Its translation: CASSPGTSGYEQYF. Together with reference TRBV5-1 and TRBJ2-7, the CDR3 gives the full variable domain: KAGVTQTPRYLIKTRGQQVTLSCSPISGHRSVSWYQQTPGQGLQFLFEYFSETQRNKGNFPGRFSGRQFSNSRSEMNVSTLELGDSALYLCASSPGTSGYEQYFGPGTRLTVT.